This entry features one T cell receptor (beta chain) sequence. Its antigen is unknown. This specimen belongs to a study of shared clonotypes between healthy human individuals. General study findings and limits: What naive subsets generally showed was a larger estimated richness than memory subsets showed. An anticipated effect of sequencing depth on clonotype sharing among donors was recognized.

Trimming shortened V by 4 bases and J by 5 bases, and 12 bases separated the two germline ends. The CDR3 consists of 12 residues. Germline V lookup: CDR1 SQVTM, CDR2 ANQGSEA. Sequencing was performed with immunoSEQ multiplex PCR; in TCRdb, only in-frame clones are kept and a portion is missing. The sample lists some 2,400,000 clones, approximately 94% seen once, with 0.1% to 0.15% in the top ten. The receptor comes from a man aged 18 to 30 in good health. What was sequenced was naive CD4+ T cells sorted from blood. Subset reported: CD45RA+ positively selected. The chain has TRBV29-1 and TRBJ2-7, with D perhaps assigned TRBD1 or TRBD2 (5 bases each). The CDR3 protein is CSVVLGDHEQYF. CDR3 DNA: TGCAGCGTTGTTTTAGGGGACCACGAGCAGTACTTC.